The present T cell receptor (beta chain) was sequenced within a study of OX40 agonist ivuxolimab in advanced cancers. Study overall: One hepatocellular carcinoma and a couple of cutaneous melanoma patients partially responded.

Sequencing used immunoSEQ multiplex PCR; TCRdb keeps in-frame clones, though not all of them. Of more than 85,000 clones in the sample, more than 85% are singletons; the top ten hold roughly 0.31%. On this clone itself: Antigen unknown.

Findings and limits, study-wide: Individuals who were partial responders at 0.1-3.0 mg/kg had clonal expansion that ranked among the lowest. On average, CD8+ T cells showed a greater number of expanded clones than CD4+.

CDR1 and CDR2 (germline): SGHNT, YYREEE (reference sequence). Deletions cut 4 bases from V and 7 bases from J, with 12 bases between. The CDR3 runs 13 residues. The specimen was CD4+ or CD8+ T cells sorted from blood, collected in a trial of the OX40 agonist ivuxolimab. V and J are TRBV5-4 and TRBJ2-1; no reliable D call. The sequence was obtained from an adult with an advanced solid tumor such as melanoma, head and neck, liver or kidney cancer. CDR3: CASSRTEMNEQFF. CDR3 coding DNA: TGTGCCAGCAGCAGGACCGAGATGAATGAGCAGTTCTTC. Filled out from reference TRBV5-4 and TRBJ2-1, the complete variable domain reads ETGVTQSPTHLIKTRGQQVTLRCSSQSGHNTVSWYQQALGQGPQFIFQYYREEENGRGNFPPRFSGLQFPNYSSELNVNALELDDSALYLCASSRTEMNEQFFGPGTRLTVL.